This T cell receptor (beta chain) was identified during a study of T cells in localized non-small cell lung cancer. Details on this clone: Its antigen is undetermined.

Broader study findings: Adjacent lung was found to contain a median about 50 of the top 100 tumor clones. Only one tumor region went through sequencing, so heterogeneity may still be there. Uninvolved adjacent lung had higher T cell clonality than tumor and all other tissues.

The CDR3 runs to 16 residues. Germline values: CDR1 SGHTA, CDR2 FQGTGA. Between the trimmed V and J ends, which lost 2 bases and 0 bases, there was a span of 11 bases. Using immunoSEQ multiplex PCR, the repertoire was profiled, and TCRdb retains in-frame clones only, with some absent. The sample lists about 54,000 clones; about 80% were seen once. This TCR derives from a female donor of 60 years or more with stage II squamous cell lung carcinoma. The V call is TRBV7-3, the J call TRBJ1-3; D might be TRBD1 (5 bases). The sample in question was peripheral blood, obtained before any cancer treatment. The CDR3 nucleotides are TGTGCCAGCAGCTTAGGGGGAGGGTCCTCTGGAAACACCATATATTTT. Encoded protein: CASSLGGGSSGNTIYF. The variable domain in full, completed from reference TRBV7-3 and TRBJ1-3, reads GAGVSQTPSNKVTEKGKYVELRCDPISGHTALYWYRQSLGQGPEFLIYFQGTGAADDSGLPNDRFFAVRPEGSVSTLKIQRTERGDSAVYLCASSLGGGSSGNTIYFGEGSWLTVV.